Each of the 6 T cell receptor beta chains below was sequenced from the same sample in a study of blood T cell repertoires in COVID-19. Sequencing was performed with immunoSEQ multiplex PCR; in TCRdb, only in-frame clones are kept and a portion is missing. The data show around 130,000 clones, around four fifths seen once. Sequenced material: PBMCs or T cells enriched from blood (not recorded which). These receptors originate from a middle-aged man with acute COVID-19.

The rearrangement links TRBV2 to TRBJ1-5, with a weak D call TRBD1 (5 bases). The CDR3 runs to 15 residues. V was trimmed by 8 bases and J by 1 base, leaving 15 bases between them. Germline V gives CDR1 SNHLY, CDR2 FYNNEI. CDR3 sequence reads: CASGPTGGSNQPQHF. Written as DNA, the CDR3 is TGTGCCAGCGGACCCACGGGGGGGAGCAATCAGCCCCAGCATTTT.

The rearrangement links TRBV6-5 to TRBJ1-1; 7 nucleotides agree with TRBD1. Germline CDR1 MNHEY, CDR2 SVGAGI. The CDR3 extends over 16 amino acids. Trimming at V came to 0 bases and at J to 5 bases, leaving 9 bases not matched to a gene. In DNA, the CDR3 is TGTGCCAGCAGTTACTCGCAGGGGGACATAGGGACTGAAGCTTTCTTT. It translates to CASSYSQGDIGTEAFF.

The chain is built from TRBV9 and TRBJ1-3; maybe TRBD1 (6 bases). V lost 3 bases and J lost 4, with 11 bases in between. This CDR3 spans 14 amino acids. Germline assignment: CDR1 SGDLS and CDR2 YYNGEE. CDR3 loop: CASSARDNGNTIYF. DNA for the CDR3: TGTGCCAGCAGCGCCCGGGACAACGGAAACACCATATATTTT.

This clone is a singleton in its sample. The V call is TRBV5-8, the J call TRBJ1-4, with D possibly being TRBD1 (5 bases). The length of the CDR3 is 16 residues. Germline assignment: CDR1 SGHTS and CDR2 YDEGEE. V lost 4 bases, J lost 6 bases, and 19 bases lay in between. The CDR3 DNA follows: TGTGCCAGCAGCCCCGGGCGGGGGTCAGGTGATGAAAAACTGTTTTTT. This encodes CASSPGRGSGDEKLFF.

For the CDR3, the DNA is TGTGCCAGCAGCTTGGGACTAGACTCGTCCTACAATGAGCAGTTCTTC. This gives the protein CASSLGLDSSYNEQFF. The gene calls are TRBV5-4 and TRBJ2-1, with a possible D match to TRBD2 (6 bases). V dropped 0 bases and J dropped 1 base, with 11 bases sitting between them. The CDR3 has 16 residues. CDR1 is SGHNT and CDR2 is YYREEE in the germline V gene (reference sequence).

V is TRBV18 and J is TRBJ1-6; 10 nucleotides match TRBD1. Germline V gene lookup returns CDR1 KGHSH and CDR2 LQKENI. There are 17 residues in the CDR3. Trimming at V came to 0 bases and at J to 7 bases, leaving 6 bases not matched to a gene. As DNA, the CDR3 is TGTGCCAGCTCACCACCGACGGGACAGGGGCCCAATTCACCCCTCCACTTT. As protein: CASSPPTGQGPNSPLHF.